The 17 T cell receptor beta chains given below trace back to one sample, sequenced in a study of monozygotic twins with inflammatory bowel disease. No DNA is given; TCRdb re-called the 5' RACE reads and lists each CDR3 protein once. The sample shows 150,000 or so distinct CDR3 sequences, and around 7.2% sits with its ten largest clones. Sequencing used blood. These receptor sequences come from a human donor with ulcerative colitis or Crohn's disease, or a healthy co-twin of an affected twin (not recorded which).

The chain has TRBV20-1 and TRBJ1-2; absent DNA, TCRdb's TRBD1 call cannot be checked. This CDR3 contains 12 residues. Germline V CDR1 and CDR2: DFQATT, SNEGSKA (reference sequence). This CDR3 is CSATDNYYGYTF.

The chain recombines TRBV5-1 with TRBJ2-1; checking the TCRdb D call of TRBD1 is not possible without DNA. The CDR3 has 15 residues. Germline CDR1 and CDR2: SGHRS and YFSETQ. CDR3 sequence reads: CASSWGTGGFNEQFF.

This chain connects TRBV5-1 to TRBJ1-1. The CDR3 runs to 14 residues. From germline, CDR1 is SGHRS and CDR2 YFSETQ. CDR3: CASSLTDFNTEAFF.

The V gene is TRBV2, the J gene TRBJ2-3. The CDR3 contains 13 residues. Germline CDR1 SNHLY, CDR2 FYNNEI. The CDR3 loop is CAIMWRYGDTQYF. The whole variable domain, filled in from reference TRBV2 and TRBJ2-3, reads EPEVTQTPSHQVTQMGQEVILRCVPISNHLYFYWYRQILGQKVEFLVSFYNNEISEKSEIFDDQFSVERPDGSNFTLKIRSTKLEDSAMYFCAIMWRYGDTQYFGPGTRLTVL.

CDR3 in amino acids: CASSSRGLAYNEQFF. The rearrangement uses TRBV7-2 and TRBJ2-1; the TRBD1 assignment by TCRdb is unverifiable without DNA. CDR3 size: 15 residues. Germline V gives CDR1 SGHTA, CDR2 FQGNSA.

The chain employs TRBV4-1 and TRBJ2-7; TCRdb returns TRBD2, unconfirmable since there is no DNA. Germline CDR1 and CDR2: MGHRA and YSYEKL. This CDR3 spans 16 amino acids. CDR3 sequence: CASSQESASGARQQYF.

This CDR3 reads CSATGGPNTGELFF. V usage is TRBV20-1 and J usage is TRBJ2-2; the TCRdb call, TRBD2, lacks DNA for checking. The CDR3 loop spans 14 amino acids. Germline V lookup: CDR1 DFQATT, CDR2 SNEGSKA (reference sequence).

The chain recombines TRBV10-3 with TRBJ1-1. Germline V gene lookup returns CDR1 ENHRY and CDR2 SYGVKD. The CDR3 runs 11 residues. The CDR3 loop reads CATTFNTEAFF.

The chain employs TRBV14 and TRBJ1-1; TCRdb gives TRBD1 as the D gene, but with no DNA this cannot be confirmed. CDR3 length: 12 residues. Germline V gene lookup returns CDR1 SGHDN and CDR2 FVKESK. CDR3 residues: CASSHRGGAKFF.

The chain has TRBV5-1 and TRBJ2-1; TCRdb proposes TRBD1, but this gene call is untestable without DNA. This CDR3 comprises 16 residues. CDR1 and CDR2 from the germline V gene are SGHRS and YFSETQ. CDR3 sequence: CASSTGDLSSYNEQFF.

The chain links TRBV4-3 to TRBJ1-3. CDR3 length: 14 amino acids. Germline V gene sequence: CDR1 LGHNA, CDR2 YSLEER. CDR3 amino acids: CACSQEGRGNTIYF.

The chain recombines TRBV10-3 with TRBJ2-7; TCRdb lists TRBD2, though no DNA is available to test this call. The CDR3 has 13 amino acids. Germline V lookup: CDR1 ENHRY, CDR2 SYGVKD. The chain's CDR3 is CAITRDWFYEQYF.

The CDR3 region is CASSPSGRAVPETQYF. J is TRBJ2-5 and V is TRBV7-2; checking the TCRdb D call of TRBD2 is not possible without DNA. The CDR3 loop spans 16 amino acids. Germline V gene data show CDR1 as SGHTA and CDR2 as FQGNSA.

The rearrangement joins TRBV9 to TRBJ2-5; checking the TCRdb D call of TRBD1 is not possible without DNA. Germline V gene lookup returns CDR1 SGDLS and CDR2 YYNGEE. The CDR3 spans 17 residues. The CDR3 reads CASSVDQSTGAGETQYF.

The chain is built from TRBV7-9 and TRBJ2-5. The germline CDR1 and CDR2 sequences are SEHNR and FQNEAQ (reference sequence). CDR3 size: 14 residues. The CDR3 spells CASSLGSRQETQYF.

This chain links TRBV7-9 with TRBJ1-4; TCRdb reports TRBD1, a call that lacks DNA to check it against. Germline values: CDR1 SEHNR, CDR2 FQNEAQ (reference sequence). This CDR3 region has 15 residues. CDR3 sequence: CASSSRDMRNEKLFF.

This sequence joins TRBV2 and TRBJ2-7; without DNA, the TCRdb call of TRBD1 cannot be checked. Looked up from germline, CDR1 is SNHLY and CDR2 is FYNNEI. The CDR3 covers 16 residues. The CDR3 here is CASSEADPGQGYEQYF.